This T cell receptor (beta chain) was recovered during a study of PD-1 blockade in classical Hodgkin lymphoma. The study's findings and limits: TCR diversity rose significantly by C4D1 in CD4+ but not CD8+ cells. Reported findings placed baseline TCR diversity lower in newly diagnosed patients (compared with healthy donors).

With respect to this clone: The antigen remains unidentified.

V lost 1 base to trimming and J lost 0 bases, with 16 bases between them. The germline V gene encodes CDR1 MGHRA and CDR2 YSYEKL. CDR3 size: 18 residues. Described time point: cycle 4 day 1 (C4D1), after about 6 weeks of nivolumab. Following autologous stem cell transplantation, relapse occurred in every patient, and exposure to brentuximab vedotin varied. Assay: immunoSEQ multiplex PCR; the TCRdb copy retains only in-frame clones and omits some. The repertoire consists of tens of thousands of clones, with roughly 80% occurring once and the leading ten covering around a sixth. This receptor was obtained from a human donor with classical Hodgkin lymphoma. This sample comprised peripheral blood mononuclear cells (PBMCs), obtained before the fourth cycle of nivolumab. The chain links TRBV4-1 to TRBJ1-5, with no clear D. In DNA form, the CDR3 reads TGCGCCAGCAGCCAAGTTGACTTTATGGGGAATAGCAATCAGCCCCAGCATTTT. Its translation is CASSQVDFMGNSNQPQHF.